This is a list of T cell receptor beta chains from one sample in a study of resident and recirculating memory T cells in vitiligo. Clones were read by immunoSEQ multiplex PCR, and TCRdb kept only the in-frame ones, dropping some. Of tens of thousands of clones in the sample, just over 90% are singletons; the top ten hold less than 5.5%. What was sequenced was blood. All receptors come from a male donor with vitiligo. Each CDR3 is given with its conserved first and last residue. The D gene is left open where the match is weak. Clone size, where shown, is once, few, many, or a class for clones that have expanded.

j_gene: TRBJ1-6; v_gene: TRBV6-5; abundance: few; d_gene: NA; CDR3aa: CASTSGVLPNSPLHF; CDR3nt: TGTGCCAGCACCAGCGGGGTTCTGCCAAATTCACCCCTCCACTTT
j_gene: TRBJ2-3; v_gene: TRBV7-3; abundance: NA; d_gene: TRBD2; CDR3aa: CASSLGSAGETDTQYF; CDR3nt: TGTGCCAGCAGCTTAGGTTCAGCGGGGGAAACAGATACGCAGTATTTT
j_gene: TRBJ2-2; v_gene: TRBV18; abundance: NA; d_gene: NA; CDR3aa: CASSPAGWELFF; CDR3nt: TGTGCCAGCTCACCAGCAGGCTGGGAGCTGTTTTTT
j_gene: TRBJ1-2; v_gene: TRBV5-4; abundance: NA; d_gene: TRBD1; CDR3aa: CASSFYPGQGNYGYTF; CDR3nt: TGTGCCAGCAGCTTTTATCCGGGACAGGGGAACTATGGCTACACCTTC
j_gene: TRBJ2-2; v_gene: TRBV29-1; abundance: NA; d_gene: TRBD1; CDR3aa: CSVARQGNSGELFF; CDR3nt: TGCAGCGTAGCACGACAGGGTAATTCCGGGGAGCTGTTTTTT
j_gene: TRBJ1-5; v_gene: TRBV5-8; abundance: NA; d_gene: NA; CDR3aa: CASSLWGRKHF; CDR3nt: TGTGCCAGCAGCTTGTGGGGCAGGAAGCATTTT
j_gene: TRBJ1-3; v_gene: TRBV6-1; abundance: NA; d_gene: TRBD1; CDR3aa: CASSSLDRVGNTIYF; CDR3nt: TGTGCCAGCAGTTCCCTGGACAGGGTTGGAAACACCATATATTTT
j_gene: TRBJ1-1; v_gene: TRBV30; abundance: NA; d_gene: NA; CDR3aa: CAWYSYRVRNTEAFF; CDR3nt: TGTGCCTGGTACAGCTACAGGGTTAGGAACACTGAAGCTTTCTTT
j_gene: TRBJ2-3; v_gene: TRBV18; abundance: NA; d_gene: TRBD2; CDR3aa: CASSPLVGRGTDTQYF; CDR3nt: TGTGCCAGCTCACCACTGGTGGGGAGGGGCACAGATACGCAGTATTTT
j_gene: TRBJ1-2; v_gene: TRBV19; abundance: NA; d_gene: TRBD1; CDR3aa: CASTAGGYGYTF; CDR3nt: TGTGCCAGTACGGCAGGGGGCTATGGCTACACCTTC